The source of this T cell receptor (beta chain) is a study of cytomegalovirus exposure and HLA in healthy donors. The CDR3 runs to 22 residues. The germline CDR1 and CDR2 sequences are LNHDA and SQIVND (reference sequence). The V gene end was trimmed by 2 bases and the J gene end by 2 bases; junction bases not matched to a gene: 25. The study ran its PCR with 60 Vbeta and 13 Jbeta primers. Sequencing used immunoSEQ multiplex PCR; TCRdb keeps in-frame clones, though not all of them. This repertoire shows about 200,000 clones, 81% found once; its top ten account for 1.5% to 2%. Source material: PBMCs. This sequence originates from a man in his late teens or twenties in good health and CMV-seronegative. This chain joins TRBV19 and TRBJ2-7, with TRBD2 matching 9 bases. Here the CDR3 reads CASSIPYPRAGGSQYQPYEQYF. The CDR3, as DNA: TGTGCCAGTAGTATACCCTATCCCCGAGCGGGAGGATCGCAATATCAGCCCTACGAGCAGTACTTC.